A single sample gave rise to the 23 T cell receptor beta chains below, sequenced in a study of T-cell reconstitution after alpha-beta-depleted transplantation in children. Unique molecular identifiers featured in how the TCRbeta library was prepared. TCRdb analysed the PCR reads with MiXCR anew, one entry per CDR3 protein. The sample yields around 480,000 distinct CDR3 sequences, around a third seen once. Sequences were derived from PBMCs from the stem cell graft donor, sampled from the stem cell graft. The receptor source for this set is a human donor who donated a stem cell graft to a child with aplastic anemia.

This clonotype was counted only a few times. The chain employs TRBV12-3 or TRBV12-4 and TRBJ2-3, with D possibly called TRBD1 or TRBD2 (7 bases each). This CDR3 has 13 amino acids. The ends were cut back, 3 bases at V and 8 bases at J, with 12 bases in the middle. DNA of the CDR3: TGTGCCAGCAGTTTCTCAGGGGGGGGTACGCAGTATTTT. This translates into CASSFSGGGTQYF.

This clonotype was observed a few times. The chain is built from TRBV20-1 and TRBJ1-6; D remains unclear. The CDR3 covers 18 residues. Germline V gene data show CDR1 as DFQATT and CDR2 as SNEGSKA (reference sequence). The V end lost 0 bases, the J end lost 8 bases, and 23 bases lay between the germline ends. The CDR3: CSARDIGQALRWDSPLHF. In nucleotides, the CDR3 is TGCAGTGCTAGAGATATTGGGCAGGCTCTAAGGTGGGATTCACCCCTCCACTTT.

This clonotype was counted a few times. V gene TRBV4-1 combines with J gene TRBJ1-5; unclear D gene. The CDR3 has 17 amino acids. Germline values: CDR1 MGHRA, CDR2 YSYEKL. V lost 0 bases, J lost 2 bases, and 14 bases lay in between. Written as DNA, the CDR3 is TGCGCCAGCAGCCAAGACGTTATCCCCGAAGGCAATCAGCCCCAGCATTTT. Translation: CASSQDVIPEGNQPQHF.

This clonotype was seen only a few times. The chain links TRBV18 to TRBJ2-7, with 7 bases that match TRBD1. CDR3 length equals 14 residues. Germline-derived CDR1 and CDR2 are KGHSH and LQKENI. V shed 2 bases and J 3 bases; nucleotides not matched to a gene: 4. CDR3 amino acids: CASSPSGQLYEQYF. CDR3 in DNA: TGTGCCAGCTCACCATCGGGACAGCTCTACGAGCAGTACTTC.

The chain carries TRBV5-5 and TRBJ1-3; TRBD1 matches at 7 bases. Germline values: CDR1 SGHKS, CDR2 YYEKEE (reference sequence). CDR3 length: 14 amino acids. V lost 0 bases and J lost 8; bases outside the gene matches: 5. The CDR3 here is CASSLVQGRHTIYF. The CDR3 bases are TGTGCCAGCAGCTTGGTACAGGGGAGACACACCATATATTTT.

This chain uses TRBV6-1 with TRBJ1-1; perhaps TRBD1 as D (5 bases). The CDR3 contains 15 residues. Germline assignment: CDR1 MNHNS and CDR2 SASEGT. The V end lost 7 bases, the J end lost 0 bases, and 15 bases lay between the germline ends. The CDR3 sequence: CASTQRLQVNTEAFF. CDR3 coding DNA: TGTGCCAGCACCCAAAGATTACAGGTGAACACTGAAGCTTTCTTT.

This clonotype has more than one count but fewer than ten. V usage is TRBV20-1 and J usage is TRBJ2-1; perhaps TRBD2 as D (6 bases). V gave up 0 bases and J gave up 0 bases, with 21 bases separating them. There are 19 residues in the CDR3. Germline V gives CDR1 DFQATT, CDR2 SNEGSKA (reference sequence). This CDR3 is CSARDRGLRLGSSYNEQFF. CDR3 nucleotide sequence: TGCAGTGCTAGAGATCGGGGGTTGCGACTAGGGAGCTCCTACAATGAGCAGTTCTTC.

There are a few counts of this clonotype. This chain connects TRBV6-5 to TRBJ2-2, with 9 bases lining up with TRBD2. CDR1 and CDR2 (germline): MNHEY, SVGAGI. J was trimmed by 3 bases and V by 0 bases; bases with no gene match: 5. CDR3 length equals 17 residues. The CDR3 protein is CASSYSAGGPYTGELFF. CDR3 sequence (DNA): TGTGCCAGCAGTTACTCCGCGGGAGGGCCGTACACCGGGGAGCTGTTTTTT.

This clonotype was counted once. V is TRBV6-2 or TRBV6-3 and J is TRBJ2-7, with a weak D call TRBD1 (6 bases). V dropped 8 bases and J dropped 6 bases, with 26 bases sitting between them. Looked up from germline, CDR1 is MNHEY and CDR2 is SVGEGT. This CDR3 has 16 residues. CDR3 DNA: TGTGCCAGCCTCCTTATGGGGGCGGCCTTCCCTAGCGAGCAGTACTTC. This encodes CASLLMGAAFPSEQYF.

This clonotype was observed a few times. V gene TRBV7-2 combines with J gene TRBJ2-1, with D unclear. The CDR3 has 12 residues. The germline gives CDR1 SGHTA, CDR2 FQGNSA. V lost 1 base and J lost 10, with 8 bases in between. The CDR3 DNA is TGTGCCAGCAGCTTAGAGTCCCTAGAGCAGTTCTTC. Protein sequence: CASSLESLEQFF. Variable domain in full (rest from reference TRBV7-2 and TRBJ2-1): GAGVSQSPSNKVTEKGKDVELRCDPISGHTALYWYRQSLGQGLEFLIYFQGNSAPDKSGLPSDRFSAERTGGSVSTLTIQRTQQEDSAVYLCASSLESLEQFFGPGTRLTVL.

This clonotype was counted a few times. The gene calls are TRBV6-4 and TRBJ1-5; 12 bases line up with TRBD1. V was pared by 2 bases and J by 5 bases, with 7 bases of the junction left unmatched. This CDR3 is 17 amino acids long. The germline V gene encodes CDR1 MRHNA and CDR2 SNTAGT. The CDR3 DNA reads TGTGCCAGCAGTGACACCTGGGACAGGGGGCAGGATCAGCCCCAGCATTTT. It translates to CASSDTWDRGQDQPQHF.

This CDR3 is CASSLFSGRAGFYEQYF. Here the CDR3 DNA reads TGTGCCAGCAGTTTGTTTAGCGGGAGGGCCGGATTCTACGAGCAGTACTTC. The chain links TRBV28 to TRBJ2-7, with 11 bases identical to TRBD2. J gave up 3 bases and V 3 bases, and 10 bases lay outside the gene matches. The germline CDR1 and CDR2 sequences are MDHEN and SYDVKM. The CDR3 has 17 amino acids.

CDR3 sequence (DNA): TGTGCCAGCAGCTTGCTGTGGGGAACTCCTAGCACAGATACGCAGTATTTT. Amino acids: CASSLLWGTPSTDTQYF. V and J are TRBV5-6 and TRBJ2-3; the D is unclear. The CDR3 covers 17 residues. The V gene's germline CDR1 is SGHDT and CDR2 YYEEEE. Trimming pared 1 base from V and 0 bases from J, leaving 15 bases between.

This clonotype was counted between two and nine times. CDR3 nucleotide sequence: TGCAGCGTCCAACGGGAGATCACTGAAGCTTTCTTT. Protein sequence: CSVQREITEAFF. The V call is TRBV29-1, the J call TRBJ1-1; D is unresolved. V was trimmed by 6 bases and J by 4 bases, leaving 12 bases between them. This CDR3 is 12 amino acids long. CDR1 is SQVTM, CDR2 ANQGSEA, per germline. The variable domain in full, with the rest retrieved from reference TRBV29-1 and TRBJ1-1, is SAVISQKPSRDICQRGTSLTIQCQVDSQVTMMFWYRQQPGQSLTLIATANQGSEATYESGFVIDKFPISRPNLTFSTLTVSNMSPEDSSIYLCSVQREITEAFFGQGTRLTVV.

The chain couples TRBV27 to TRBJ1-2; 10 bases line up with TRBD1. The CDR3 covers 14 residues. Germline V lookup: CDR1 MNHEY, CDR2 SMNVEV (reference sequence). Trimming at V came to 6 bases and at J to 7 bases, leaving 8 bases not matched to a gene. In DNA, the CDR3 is TGTGCCAGCAGGGGGACAGGGGAGGGTTTTGGCTACACCTTC. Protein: CASRGTGEGFGYTF.

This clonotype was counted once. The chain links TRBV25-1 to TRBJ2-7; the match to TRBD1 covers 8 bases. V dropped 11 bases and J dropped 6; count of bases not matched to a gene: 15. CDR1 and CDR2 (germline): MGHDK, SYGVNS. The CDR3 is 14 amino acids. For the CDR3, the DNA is TGTGCCGTGCCCCCGAGGGACAGGCCCAGCGAGCAGTACGTC. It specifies CAVPPRDRPSEQYV.

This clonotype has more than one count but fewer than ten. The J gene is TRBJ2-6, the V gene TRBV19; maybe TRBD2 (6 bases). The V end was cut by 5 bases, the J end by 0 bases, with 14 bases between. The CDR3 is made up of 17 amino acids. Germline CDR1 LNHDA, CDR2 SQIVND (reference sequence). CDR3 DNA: TGTGCCAGTAGTTTTAGACGGGAGAGCTCTGGGGCCAACGTCCTGACTTTC. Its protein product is CASSFRRESSGANVLTF.

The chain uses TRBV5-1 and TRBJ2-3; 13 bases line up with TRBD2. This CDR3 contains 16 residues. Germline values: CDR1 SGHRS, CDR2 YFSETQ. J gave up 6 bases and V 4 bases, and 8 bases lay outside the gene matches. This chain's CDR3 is CASSPRLAGGMDTQYF. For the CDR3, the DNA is TGCGCCAGCAGCCCCCGACTAGCGGGAGGCATGGATACGCAGTATTTT.

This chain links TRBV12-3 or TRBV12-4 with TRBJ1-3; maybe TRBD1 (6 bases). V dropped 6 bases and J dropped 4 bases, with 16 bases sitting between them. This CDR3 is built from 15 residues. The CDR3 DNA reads TGTGCCAGCAGCCTCACCAGGGGTAAAGGAAACACCATATATTTT. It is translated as CASSLTRGKGNTIYF.

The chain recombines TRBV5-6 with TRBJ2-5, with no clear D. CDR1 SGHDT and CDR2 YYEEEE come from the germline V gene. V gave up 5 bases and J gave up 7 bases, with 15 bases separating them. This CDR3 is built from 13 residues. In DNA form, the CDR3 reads TGTGCCAGCAGTTTCGGACGGCAGATGACCCAGTACTTC. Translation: CASSFGRQMTQYF.

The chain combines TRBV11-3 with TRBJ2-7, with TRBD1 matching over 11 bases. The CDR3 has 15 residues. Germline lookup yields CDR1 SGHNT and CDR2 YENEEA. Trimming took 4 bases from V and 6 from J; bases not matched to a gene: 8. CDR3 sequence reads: CASSYLRTGGGEQYF. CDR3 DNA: TGTGCCAGCAGCTATCTTCGGACAGGGGGCGGCGAGCAGTACTTC.

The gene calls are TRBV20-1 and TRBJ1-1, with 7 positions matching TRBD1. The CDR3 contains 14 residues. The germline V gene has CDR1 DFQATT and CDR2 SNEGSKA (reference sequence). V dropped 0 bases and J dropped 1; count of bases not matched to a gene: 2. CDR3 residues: CSARDYRGNTEAFF. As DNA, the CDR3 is TGCAGTGCTAGAGATTACAGGGGGAACACTGAAGCTTTCTTT.

The CDR3 reads CASSLKRGQGAFF. The CDR3 coding sequence is TGTGCCAGCAGCTTGAAGCGAGGTCAGGGAGCTTTCTTT. V is TRBV5-8 and J is TRBJ1-1, with D possibly being TRBD1 (5 bases). Trimming cost V 1 base and J 10 bases, with 14 bases left between them. Germline V gene sequence: CDR1 SGHTS, CDR2 YDEGEE. CDR3 size: 13 residues. The whole variable domain, remainder taken from reference TRBV5-8 and TRBJ1-1, is EAGVTQSPTHLIKTRGQQATLRCSPISGHTSVYWYQQALGLGLQFLLWYDEGEERNRGNFPPRFSGRQFPNYSSELNVNALELEDSALYLCASSLKRGQGAFFGQGTRLTVV.